This T cell receptor beta chain was sequenced for a study of T cell repertoires in aging, cancer and after chemotherapy. In the study overall: Around 10 million TCR reads were in the whole dataset.

In its sample, this clonotype ranks as medium-sized. TRB rearrangements spanning V, D and J were amplified using mixed TRB-A/B primers. TCRdb passed the multiplex PCR reads through MiXCR, listing each CDR3 protein once. The repertoire consists of 2,500 to 3,000 distinct CDR3 sequences, with less than 25% occurring once and the leading ten covering roughly 13%. Peripheral blood genomic DNA, not sorted cells or RNA, was the template. This TCR came from a human donor with a solid tumor. The specimen sequenced was blood.

In nucleotides, the CDR3 is TGTGCCAGCAGATGGACAGGCTTTAACACCGGGGAGCTGTTTTTT. Encoded protein: CASRWTGFNTGELFF. The chain couples TRBV6-5 to TRBJ2-2; TRBD1 matches at 7 bases. J gave up 2 bases and V 6 bases, and 6 bases lay outside the gene matches. This CDR3 spans 15 amino acids. The V gene's germline CDR1 is MNHEY and CDR2 SVGAGI.